Listed here is a single T cell receptor (beta chain). The antigen remains unidentified. From RNA, the CDR3 regions of TCR beta chains were amplified and sequenced. HTBI primers primed a first-round RT-PCR, and a second-round multiplex PCR followed. One entry per CDR3 protein, called by TCRdb with MiXCR from the multiplex PCR reads. The sample yields 350,000 or so distinct CDR3 sequences, roughly a sixth seen once. Moderate-to-severe activity, with CAS ≥3, NOSPECS ≥4 and duration under 3 months, characterized the donors with ophthalmopathy. Fresh peripheral blood, approximately 10 ml, was the PBMC source. This sample was taken from a study of Graves' ophthalmopathy and Graves' hyperthyroidism. Germline values: CDR1 MNHNS, CDR2 SASEGT. This CDR3 spans 13 amino acids. The V and J ends lost 6 bases and 5 bases, in that order; junction bases with no gene match: 4. Study-level points and caveats: Among thyroid clonotypes expanded above 0.001 frequency, most also appeared in blood. In predicting ophthalmopathy progression, the model reached approximately 70% sensitivity and roughly 74% specificity.

The clonotype comes from an adult man with Graves' ophthalmopathy. What was sequenced was peripheral blood. The rearrangement joins TRBV6-1 to TRBJ2-5, with 9 bases aligning to TRBD1. The CDR3 region is CASREQGAETQYF. DNA for the CDR3: TGTGCCAGCAGAGAACAGGGGGCCGAGACCCAGTACTTC.